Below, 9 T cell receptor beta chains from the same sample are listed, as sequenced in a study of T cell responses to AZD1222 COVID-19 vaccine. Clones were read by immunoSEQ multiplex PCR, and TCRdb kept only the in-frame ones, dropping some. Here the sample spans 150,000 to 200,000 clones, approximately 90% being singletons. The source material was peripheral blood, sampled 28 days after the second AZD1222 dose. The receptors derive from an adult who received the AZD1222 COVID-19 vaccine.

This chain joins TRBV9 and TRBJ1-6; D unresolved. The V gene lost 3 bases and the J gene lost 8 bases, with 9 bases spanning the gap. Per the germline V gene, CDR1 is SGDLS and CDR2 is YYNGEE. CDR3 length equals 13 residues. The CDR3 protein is CASSALRDSPLHF. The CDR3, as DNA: TGTGCCAGCAGCGCCCTCCGAGATTCACCCCTCCACTTT.

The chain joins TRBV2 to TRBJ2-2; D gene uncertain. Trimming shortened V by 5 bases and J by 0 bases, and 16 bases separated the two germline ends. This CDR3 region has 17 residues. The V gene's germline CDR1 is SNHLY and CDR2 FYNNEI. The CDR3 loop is CASSQSRAIANTGELFF. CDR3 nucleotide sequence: TGTGCCAGCAGTCAGTCCCGAGCAATCGCGAACACCGGGGAGCTGTTTTTT.

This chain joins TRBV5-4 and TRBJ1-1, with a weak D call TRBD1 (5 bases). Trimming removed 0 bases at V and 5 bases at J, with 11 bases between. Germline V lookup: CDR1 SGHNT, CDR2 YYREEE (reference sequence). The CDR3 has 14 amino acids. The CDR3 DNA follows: TGTGCCAGCAGCTTGGGTTGGGGGGGGACTGAAGCTTTCTTT. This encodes CASSLGWGGTEAFF. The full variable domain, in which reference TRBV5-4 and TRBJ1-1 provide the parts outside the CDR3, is ETGVTQSPTHLIKTRGQQVTLRCSSQSGHNTVSWYQQALGQGPQFIFQYYREEENGRGNFPPRFSGLQFPNYSSELNVNALELDDSALYLCASSLGWGGTEAFFGQGTRLTVV.

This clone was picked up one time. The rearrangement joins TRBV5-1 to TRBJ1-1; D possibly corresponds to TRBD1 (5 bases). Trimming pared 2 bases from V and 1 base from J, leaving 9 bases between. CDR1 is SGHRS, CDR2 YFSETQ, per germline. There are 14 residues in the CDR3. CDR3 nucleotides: TGCGCCAGCAGCTTAACCGACAGGAACACTGAAGCTTTCTTT. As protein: CASSLTDRNTEAFF.

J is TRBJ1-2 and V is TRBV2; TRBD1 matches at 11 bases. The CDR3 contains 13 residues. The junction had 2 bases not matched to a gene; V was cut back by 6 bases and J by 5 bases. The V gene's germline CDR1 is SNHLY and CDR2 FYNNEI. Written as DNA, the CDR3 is TGTGCCAGCAGGGGGACAGGGGGATATGGCTACACCTTC. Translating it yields CASRGTGGYGYTF.

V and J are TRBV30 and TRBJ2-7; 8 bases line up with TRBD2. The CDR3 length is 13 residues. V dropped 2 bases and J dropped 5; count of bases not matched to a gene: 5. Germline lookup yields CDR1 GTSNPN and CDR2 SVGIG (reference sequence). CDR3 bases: TGTGCCTGGAGTACTGGCGGGGGGAACGAGCAGTACTTC. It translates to CAWSTGGGNEQYF. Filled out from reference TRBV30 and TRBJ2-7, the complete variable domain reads SQTIHQWPATLVQPVGSPLSLECTVEGTSNPNLYWYRQAAGRGLQLLFYSVGIGQISSEVPQNLSASRPQDRQFILSSKKLLLSDSGFYLCAWSTGGGNEQYFGPGTRLTVT.

CDR3 protein: CASSFPLDTEAFF. Written as DNA, the CDR3 is TGTGCCAGCAGCTTTCCGTTAGACACTGAAGCTTTCTTT. The chain combines TRBV7-9 with TRBJ1-1; D remains unclear. The germline V gene encodes CDR1 SEHNR and CDR2 FQNEAQ (reference sequence). V gave up 3 bases and J gave up 3 bases, with 8 bases separating them. The CDR3 covers 13 residues. The complete variable domain, with remaining parts taken from reference TRBV7-9 and TRBJ1-1, reads DTGVSQNPRHKITKRGQNVTFRCDPISEHNRLYWYRQTLGQGPEFLTYFQNEAQLEKSRLLSDRFSAERPKGSFSTLEIQRTEQGDSAMYLCASSFPLDTEAFFGQGTRLTVV.

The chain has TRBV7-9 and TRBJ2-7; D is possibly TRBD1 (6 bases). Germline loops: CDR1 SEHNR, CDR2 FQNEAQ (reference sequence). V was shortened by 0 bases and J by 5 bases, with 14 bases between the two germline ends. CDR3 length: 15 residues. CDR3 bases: TGTGCCAGCAGCTTAGCCTGGCCAGGGGCCAACGAGCAGTACTTC. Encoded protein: CASSLAWPGANEQYF.

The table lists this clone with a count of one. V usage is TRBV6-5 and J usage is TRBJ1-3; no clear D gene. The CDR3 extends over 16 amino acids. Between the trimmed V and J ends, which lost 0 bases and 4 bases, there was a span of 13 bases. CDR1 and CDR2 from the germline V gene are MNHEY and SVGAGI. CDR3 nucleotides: TGTGCCAGCAGTTACTCCTCCGGGGTCGGGGGAAACACCATATATTTT. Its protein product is CASSYSSGVGGNTIYF.